This entry describes one T cell receptor (beta chain). Its target is unknown. This CDR3 spans 16 amino acids. Germline CDR1 MNHNS, CDR2 SASEGT. Built from TCR beta cDNA, the libraries had unique molecular identifiers in them. TCRdb called the PCR reads again in MiXCR, with one record for every CDR3 protein. In the table there are roughly 800,000 distinct CDR3 sequences, about 57% of which are singletons. This sample is part of a study of post-analysis software for immune sequencing data. Broader study findings: Patients carried several TRBV segments more frequently than controls did, and TRBV5-6, TRBV5-1 and TRBV20-1 were among them. Controls showed significantly higher normalized Chao1 diversity than did multiple sclerosis patients.

Sequencing was performed on blood. This clonotype originated in a girl aged 10 to 17 with multiple sclerosis. The rearrangement links TRBV6-1 to TRBJ2-7; maybe TRBD2 (6 bases). The J call could be wrong; TRBJ2-5 is a better fit for the DNA end. CDR3 protein: CASRGRGNPNWETQYF. The CDR3 region has the DNA TGTGCCAGCAGGGGACGGGGGAACCCGAATTGGGAGACCCAGTACTTC.